This passage covers 22 T cell receptor beta chains from one sample sequenced in a study of shared clonotypes between healthy human individuals. Libraries were prepared by immunoSEQ multiplex PCR; TCRdb keeps only in-frame clonotypes and omits some of them. The sample has just over 2,000,000 clones; 90% to 95% are singletons. The sample taken for sequencing was naive CD4+ T cells sorted from blood. Subset defined: CD45RA+ positively selected. The receptor source for this set is a man younger than 30 in good health.

The V and J genes are TRBV7-3 and TRBJ2-7; D is undetermined. V dropped 5 bases and J dropped 7 bases, with 12 bases sitting between them. The CDR3 is 12 amino acids. Germline V CDR1 and CDR2: SGHTA, FQGTGA. CDR3 in DNA: TGTGCCAGCAGCCCATATGAAAGGGAGCAGTACTTC. Its protein product is CASSPYEREQYF.

The chain combines TRBV6-6 with TRBJ1-1; D perhaps matches TRBD1 (5 bases). The CDR3 spans 14 residues. Germline V gives CDR1 MNHNY, CDR2 SVGAGI (reference sequence). V was shortened by 2 bases and J by 1 base, with 8 bases between the two germline ends. This CDR3 reads CASSYLTGNTEAFF. CDR3 DNA sequence: TGTGCCAGCAGTTACCTAACAGGGAACACTGAAGCTTTCTTT.

For the CDR3, the DNA is TGTGCCAGCAGCGTGGGGACAGCTAAGAACACCGGGGAGCTGTTTTTT. Protein sequence: CASSVGTAKNTGELFF. The chain combines TRBV5-4 with TRBJ2-2; 7 bases line up with TRBD1. The CDR3 runs 16 residues. V lost 4 bases and J lost 1; bases outside the gene matches: 7. The germline V gene has CDR1 SGHNT and CDR2 YYREEE (reference sequence).

The DNA of the CDR3 is TGTGCCAGCAAGCGGGCGCAGGACCCCTTGTACGAGCAGTACTTC. Residues: CASKRAQDPLYEQYF. The genes are TRBV6-1 and TRBJ2-7; D possibly corresponds to TRBD2 (6 bases). The V gene lost 7 bases and the J gene lost 4 bases, with 20 bases spanning the gap. The germline V gene has CDR1 MNHNS and CDR2 SASEGT. The CDR3 runs to 15 residues.

This sequence joins TRBV7-5 and TRBJ2-7; TRBD2 reflects the table's D call only, with no check against the DNA. TRBV7-5 is a listed pseudogene. The CDR3 consists of 13 residues. The CDR3 loop is CARSPRDSYEQYF. The CDR3 DNA reads as TGTGCCAGAAGCCCTCGGGACTCCTACGAGCAGTACTTC.

The V call is TRBV6-4, the J call TRBJ2-3; no definite D call. Trimming stripped 5 bases from V and 0 bases from J, with 12 bases between. The CDR3 spans 15 residues. Germline V gives CDR1 MRHNA, CDR2 SNTAGT. The DNA of the CDR3 is TGTGCCAGCAGTCCACAGAGCACTAGCACAGATACGCAGTATTTT. Its translation: CASSPQSTSTDTQYF.

The gene calls are TRBV25-1 and TRBJ2-2; D uncertain. Trimming removed 5 bases at V and 6 bases at J, with 13 bases between. The CDR3 is 14 amino acids. CDR1 and CDR2 (germline): MGHDK, SYGVNS. The CDR3 DNA reads TGTGCCAGCAGTAGTAGTGGGCGCCCCGGGGAGCTGTTTTTT. This sequence encodes CASSSSGRPGELFF.

The J gene is TRBJ2-4, the V gene TRBV19, with no clear D. This CDR3 contains 15 residues. Per the germline V gene, CDR1 is LNHDA and CDR2 is SQIVND (reference sequence). Between the trimmed V and J ends, which lost 0 bases and 12 bases, there was a span of 18 bases. The CDR3 reads CASSIDSGSGNSQYF. For the CDR3, the DNA is TGTGCCAGTAGTATAGATTCGGGTAGTGGTAACTCTCAGTACTTC.

CDR3 coding DNA: TGTGCCAGCAGCCTAGCGGGGGTGGAGACCCAGTACTTC. Its protein product is CASSLAGVETQYF. The J gene is TRBJ2-5, the V gene TRBV6-1; 10 bases are a match to TRBD2. The CDR3 length is 13 residues. Trimming at V came to 6 bases and at J to 5 bases, leaving 3 bases not matched to a gene. The V gene's germline CDR1 is MNHNS and CDR2 SASEGT.

This chain links TRBV14 with TRBJ2-7; D might be TRBD2 (6 bases). The CDR3 runs to 13 residues. V was trimmed by 4 bases and J by 1 base, leaving 8 bases between them. From germline, CDR1 is SGHDN and CDR2 FVKESK. The CDR3 bases are TGTGCCAGCAGCCTTGGGACTTCCTACGAGCAGTACTTC. Protein sequence: CASSLGTSYEQYF.

This clone was recorded only once. The chain couples TRBV2 to TRBJ2-2; the match to TRBD1 covers 8 bases. The ends lost 4 bases at V and 4 bases at J; junction bases unmatched: 5. This CDR3 comprises 15 residues. Germline-derived CDR1 and CDR2 are SNHLY and FYNNEI. The CDR3 loop reads CASSGGQGFTGELFF. In DNA, the CDR3 is TGTGCCAGCAGTGGCGGACAGGGCTTCACCGGGGAGCTGTTTTTT.

The chain uses TRBV9 and TRBJ1-1; possible D gene TRBD1, 6 bases. The germline V gene encodes CDR1 SGDLS and CDR2 YYNGEE. This CDR3 has 13 amino acids. Trimming removed 3 bases from V and 1 base from J, with 7 bases in between. The CDR3 DNA reads TGTGCCAGCAGCGCCAGGGGGAACACTGAAGCTTTCTTT. Protein: CASSARGNTEAFF. The full variable domain, completed using reference TRBV9 and TRBJ1-1, is DSGVTQTPKHLITATGQRVTLRCSPRSGDLSVYWYQQSLDQGLQFLIQYYNGEERAKGNILERFSAQQFPDLHSELNLSSLELGDSALYFCASSARGNTEAFFGQGTRLTVV.

This clone was counted once. This chain connects TRBV28 to TRBJ1-4, with a possible D match to TRBD1 (5 bases). Germline-derived CDR1 and CDR2 are MDHEN and SYDVKM. The CDR3 totals 13 residues. The germline V and J ends were trimmed by 8 bases and 6 bases, with 13 bases remaining between them. The CDR3 here is CASVYSGDEKLFF. CDR3 nucleotide sequence: TGTGCCAGCGTATACTCGGGGGATGAAAAACTGTTTTTT.

The genes are TRBV7-9 and TRBJ1-5, with a weak D call TRBD1 (6 bases). From germline, CDR1 is SEHNR and CDR2 FQNEAQ (reference sequence). With 5 bases removed from V and 2 bases from J, the gap between germline ends came to 10 bases. The CDR3 contains 14 residues. The CDR3 reads CASSTDRGNQPQHF. The CDR3 DNA reads as TGTGCCAGCAGCACGGACAGAGGCAATCAGCCCCAGCATTTT. The whole variable domain, remainder taken from reference TRBV7-9 and TRBJ1-5, is DTGVSQNPRHKITKRGQNVTFRCDPISEHNRLYWYRQTLGQGPEFLTYFQNEAQLEKSRLLSDRFSAERPKGSFSTLEIQRTEQGDSAMYLCASSTDRGNQPQHFGDGTRLSIL.

The chain links TRBV7-3 to TRBJ2-2; 8 bases fit TRBD1. The CDR3 has 17 amino acids. CDR1 is SGHTA and CDR2 is FQGTGA in the germline V gene. The V and J ends lost 5 bases and 2 bases, in that order; junction bases with no gene match: 10. The CDR3 DNA is TGTGCCAGCAGCCAACTTCTGACAGGGGCCAACACCGGGGAGCTGTTTTTT. It translates to CASSQLLTGANTGELFF.

The J gene is TRBJ2-5, the V gene TRBV6-6, with 11 positions matching TRBD2. This CDR3 is 16 amino acids long. In germline, CDR1 is MNHNY, CDR2 SVGAGI (reference sequence). With V trimmed by 2 bases and J by 2 bases, 4 bases remained unmatched. Written as DNA, the CDR3 is TGTGCCAGCAGTTACCTCGGGACTAGCGGACAAGAGACCCAGTACTTC. This gives the protein CASSYLGTSGQETQYF.

This chain connects TRBV6-4 to TRBJ1-2, with D possibly TRBD1 on 5 matching bases. V was shortened by 5 bases and J by 8 bases, with 15 bases between the two germline ends. The CDR3 length is 13 residues. Germline V CDR1 and CDR2: MRHNA, SNTAGT. In DNA, the CDR3 is TGTGCCAGCAGTCCTACAGGTCCACGGGGCTACACCTTC. Translated, it gives CASSPTGPRGYTF.

The gene calls are TRBV18 and TRBJ2-6, with unresolved D. Trimming cost V 2 bases and J 0 bases, with 8 bases left between them. This CDR3 has 16 residues. The germline V gene encodes CDR1 KGHSH and CDR2 LQKENI. The CDR3 bases are TGTGCCAGCTCACCAACCGAAAACTCTGGGGCCAACGTCCTGACTTTC. This codes for CASSPTENSGANVLTF.

The chain employs TRBV11-2 and TRBJ2-1; D is unresolved. CDR3 length: 15 residues. The germline V gene has CDR1 SGHAT and CDR2 FQNNGV. Trimming pared 2 bases from V and 7 bases from J, leaving 15 bases between. DNA for the CDR3: TGTGCCAGCAGCTTAAGGGCGGCCTCTTGGAATGAGCAGTTCTTC. The encoded protein is CASSLRAASWNEQFF.

This clone was counted a single time. The V and J genes are TRBV13 and TRBJ1-4; 11 nucleotides line up with TRBD1. The CDR3 runs to 15 residues. V shed 5 bases and J 7 bases; nucleotides not matched to a gene: 6. Looked up from germline, CDR1 is PRHDT and CDR2 is FYEKMQ (reference sequence). The CDR3 reads CASSLAGQGGEKLFF. CDR3 nucleotides: TGTGCCAGCAGCCTCGCGGGACAGGGGGGTGAAAAACTGTTTTTT.

The chain has TRBV30 and TRBJ1-5; D call uncertain. Trimming cost V 3 bases and J 9 bases, with 18 bases left between them. CDR3 length: 14 residues. Germline V CDR1 and CDR2: GTSNPN, SVGIG (reference sequence). The CDR3 sequence is CAWRTLGDVRPQHF. In nucleotides, the CDR3 is TGTGCCTGGAGAACGTTAGGAGACGTCCGGCCCCAGCATTTT.

The chain carries TRBV6-6 and TRBJ2-7; 9 bases fit TRBD2. Germline V gene sequence: CDR1 MNHNY, CDR2 SVGAGI (reference sequence). CDR3 length equals 13 residues. With 11 bases clipped from V and 2 bases from J, the junction kept 7 bases outside the gene matches. This CDR3 is CAALAGQTYEQYF. The CDR3 nucleotides are TGTGCCGCGCTAGCGGGACAGACCTACGAGCAGTACTTC.